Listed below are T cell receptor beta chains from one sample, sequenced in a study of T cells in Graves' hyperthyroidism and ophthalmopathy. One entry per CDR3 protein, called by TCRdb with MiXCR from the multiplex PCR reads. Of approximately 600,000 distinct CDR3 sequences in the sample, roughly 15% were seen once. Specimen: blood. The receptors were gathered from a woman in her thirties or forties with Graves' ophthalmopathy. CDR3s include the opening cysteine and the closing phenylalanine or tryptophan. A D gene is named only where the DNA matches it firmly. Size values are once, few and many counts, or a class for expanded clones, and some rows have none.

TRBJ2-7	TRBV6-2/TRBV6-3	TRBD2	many	CASTAGEGAGEQYF	TGTGCCAGCACCGCGGGGGAGGGCGCGGGAGAGCAGTACTTC
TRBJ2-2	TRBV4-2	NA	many	CASSPASASTGELFF	TGTGCCAGCAGCCCCGCTTCGGCTAGCACCGGGGAGCTGTTTTTT
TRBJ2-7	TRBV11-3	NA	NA	CASSFGGMRSYEQYF	TGTGCCAGCAGCTTCGGTGGGATGAGGTCCTACGAGCAGTACTTC
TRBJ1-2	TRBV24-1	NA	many	CATSDFPPLWTDAGYGYTF	TGTGCCACCAGTGATTTTCCCCCCCTTTGGACCGATGCTGGCTATGGCTACACCTTC
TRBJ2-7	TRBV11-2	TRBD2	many	CASSRSSGMAYEQYF	TGTGCCAGCAGCCGATCTAGCGGGATGGCCTACGAGCAGTACTTC
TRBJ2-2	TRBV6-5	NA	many	CASSYSVPNTGELFF	TGTGCCAGCAGTTACTCTGTCCCAAACACCGGGGAGCTGTTTTTT
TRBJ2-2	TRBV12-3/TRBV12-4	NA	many	CASSFSLSFRSGYTGELFF	TGTGCCAGCAGTTTCTCTCTGTCGTTCCGTTCTGGTTACACCGGGGAGCTGTTTTTT
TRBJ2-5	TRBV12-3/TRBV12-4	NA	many	CASSLSWETQYF	TGTGCCAGCAGTTTAAGTTGGGAGACCCAGTACTTC
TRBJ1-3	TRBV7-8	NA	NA	CASSLQDPLSGNTIYF	TGTGCCAGCAGCCTCCAGGATCCCCTCTCTGGAAACACCATATATTTT
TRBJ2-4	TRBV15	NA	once	CATSRDRGYLAKNIQYF	TGTGCCACCAGCAGAGATCGAGGATACTTAGCCAAAAACATTCAGTACTTC
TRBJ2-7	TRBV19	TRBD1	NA	CASSPGQGSPVPYEQYF	TGTGCCAGTAGTCCGGGACAGGGGTCCCCCGTCCCCTACGAGCAGTACTTC
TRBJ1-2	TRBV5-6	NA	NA	CASSLVGSENYGYTF	TGTGCCAGCAGCTTGGTTGGCAGTGAGAACTATGGCTACACCTTC
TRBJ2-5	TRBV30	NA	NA	CAWSIESRETPYF	TGCGCCTGGAGTATCGAGTCAAGGGAGACCCCGTACTTC
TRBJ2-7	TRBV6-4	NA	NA	CASSEEESSYEQYF	TGTGCCAGCAGTGAAGAGGAGAGCTCCTACGAGCAGTACTTC
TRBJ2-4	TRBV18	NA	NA	CASSPLAGILAKNIQYF	TGTGCCAGCTCACCATTAGCCGGGATTCTAGCCAAAAACATTCAGTACTTC
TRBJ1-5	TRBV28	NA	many	CASSPDQLQPQHF	TGTGCCAGCAGTCCCGATCAACTACAGCCCCAGCATTTT
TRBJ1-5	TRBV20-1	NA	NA	CSATPARGGNQPQHF	TGCAGTGCCACCCCCGCGAGAGGCGGCAATCAGCCCCAGCATTTT
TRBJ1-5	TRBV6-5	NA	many	CASSWSSNQPQHF	TGTGCCAGCAGTTGGAGTAGCAATCAGCCCCAGCATTTT
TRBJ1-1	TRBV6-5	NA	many	CASSSPTMNTEAFF	TGTGCCAGCAGTTCCCCGACAATGAACACTGAAGCTTTCTTT
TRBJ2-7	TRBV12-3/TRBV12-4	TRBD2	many	CASRATSGSSYEQYF	TGTGCCAGCAGGGCGACTAGCGGGAGCTCCTACGAGCAGTACTTC
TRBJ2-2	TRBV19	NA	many	CASSAFGVDTGELFF	TGTGCCAGTAGTGCATTTGGGGTTGACACCGGGGAGCTGTTTTTT
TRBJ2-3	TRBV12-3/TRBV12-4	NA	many	CASSLGVATDTQYF	TGTGCCAGCAGTTTGGGCGTAGCGACAGATACGCAGTATTTT
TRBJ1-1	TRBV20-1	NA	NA	CSASEDGDEAFF	TGCAGTGCTAGCGAAGACGGGGATGAAGCTTTCTTT
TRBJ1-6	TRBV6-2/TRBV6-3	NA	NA	CASSYSSSGAINSPLHF	TGTGCCAGCAGTTACTCGTCCTCGGGCGCTATTAATTCACCCCTCCACTTT
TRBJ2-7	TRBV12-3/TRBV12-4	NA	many	CASRGSGTSYEQYF	TGTGCCAGCAGGGGATCCGGGACATCCTACGAGCAGTACTTC
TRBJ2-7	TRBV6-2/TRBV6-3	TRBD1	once	CASSASRDSAEQYF	TGTGCCAGCAGCGCAAGCCGGGACAGTGCCGAGCAGTACTTC
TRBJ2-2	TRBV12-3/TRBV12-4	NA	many	CASRSMETGELFF	TGTGCCAGCAGGTCGATGGAGACCGGGGAGCTGTTTTTT
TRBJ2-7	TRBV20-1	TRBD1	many	CSAAGGRNEQYF	TGCAGTGCAGCAGGGGGCCGGAACGAGCAGTACTTC
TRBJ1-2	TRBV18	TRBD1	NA	CASSLNPGTAGSGPLSF	TGTGCCAGCTCACTTAACCCCGGGACAGCCGGTTCCGGTCCGCTGTCTTTC
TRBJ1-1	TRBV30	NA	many	CAWSAGGTEAFF	TGTGCCTGGAGTGCCGGGGGCACTGAAGCTTTCTTT
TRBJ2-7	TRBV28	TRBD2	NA	CASRSGTSAYF	TGTGCCAGCCGTTCCGGGACTAGCGCGTACTTC
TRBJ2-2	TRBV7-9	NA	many	CANDREEGGELFF	TGTGCCAACGACAGGGAGGAAGGCGGGGAGCTGTTTTTT
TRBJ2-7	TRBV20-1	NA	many	CSARGLGVYEQYF	TGCAGTGCTAGAGGGTTAGGTGTGTACGAGCAGTACTTC
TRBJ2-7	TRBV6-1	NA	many	CASILDTSTYEQYF	TGTGCCAGCATCCTAGACACCTCAACCTACGAGCAGTACTTC
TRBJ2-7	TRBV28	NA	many	CASTNYRYEQYF	TGTGCCAGCACCAACTACCGGTACGAGCAGTACTTC
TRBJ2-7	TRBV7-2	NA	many	CASSLGGVQSYEQYF	TGTGCCAGCAGCTTAGGAGGGGTTCAGTCCTACGAGCAGTACTTC
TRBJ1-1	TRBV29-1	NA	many	CSVSRLLNTEAFF	TGCAGCGTTTCGAGACTCCTGAACACTGAAGCTTTCTTT
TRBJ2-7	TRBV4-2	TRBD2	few	CASSLESGRAYYEQYF	TGTGCCAGCAGCCTAGAGAGCGGGAGGGCTTACTACGAGCAGTACTTC
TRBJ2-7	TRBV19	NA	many	CASSMGSSYEQYF	TGTGCCAGCAGCATGGGGAGCTCCTACGAGCAGTACTTC
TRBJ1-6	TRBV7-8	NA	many	CASSRPNSPLHF	TGTGCCAGCAGTAGACCGAATTCACCCCTCCACTTT
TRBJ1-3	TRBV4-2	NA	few	CASSHDSLSGGNTIYF	TGTGCCAGCAGCCACGACAGCCTCTCAGGGGGAAACACCATATATTTT
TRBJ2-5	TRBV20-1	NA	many	CSATTPQETQYF	TGCAGTGCTACGACACCCCAAGAGACCCAGTACTTC
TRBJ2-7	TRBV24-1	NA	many	CAAGDGSYEQYF	TGTGCCGCAGGGGACGGTTCCTACGAGCAGTACTTC
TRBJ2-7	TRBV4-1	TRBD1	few	CASSHGQPRTGVAYEQYF	TGCGCCAGCAGCCATGGGCAGCCCAGGACAGGGGTGGCCTACGAGCAGTACTTC
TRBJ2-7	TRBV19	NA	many	CASSPPGLPYEQYF	TGTGCCAGTAGTCCCCCCGGACTGCCCTACGAGCAGTACTTC
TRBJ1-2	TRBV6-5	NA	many	CASSYRLGINYGYTF	TGTGCCAGCAGTTACCGATTGGGCATTAACTATGGCTACACCTTC
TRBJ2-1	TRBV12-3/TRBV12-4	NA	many	CASSYRDSTYNEQFF	TGTGCCAGCAGTTATCGGGACTCTACCTACAATGAGCAGTTCTTC
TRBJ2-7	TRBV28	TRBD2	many	CASTPRGRNSYEQYF	TGTGCCAGCACCCCCCGCGGGAGGAACTCCTACGAGCAGTACTTC
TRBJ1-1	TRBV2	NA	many	CASSPRRENTEAFF	TGTGCCAGCAGTCCCCGACGGGAGAACACTGAAGCTTTCTTT
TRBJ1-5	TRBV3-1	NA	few	CASSQECGGGCNQPQHF	TGTGCCAGCAGCCAAGAGTGCGGGGGCGGTTGCAATCAGCCCCAGCATTTT
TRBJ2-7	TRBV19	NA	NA	CASSIDITWDEQYF	TGTGCCAGTAGTATAGATATTACATGGGACGAGCAGTACTTC
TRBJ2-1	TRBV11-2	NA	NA	CASSLHRGYNEQFF	TGTGCCAGCAGCTTACATAGGGGTTACAATGAGCAGTTCTTC
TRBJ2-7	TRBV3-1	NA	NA	CASSQRYISYEQYF	TGTGCCAGCAGCCAAAGGTACATTTCCTACGAGCAGTACTTC
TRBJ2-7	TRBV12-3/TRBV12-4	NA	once	CASSKLRAYEQYF	TGTGCCAGCAGCAAATTGAGGGCTTACGAGCAGTACTTC
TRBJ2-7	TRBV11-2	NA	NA	CASSLISLPGYEQYF	TGTGCCAGCAGCTTAATTTCCCTCCCCGGCTACGAGCAGTACTTC
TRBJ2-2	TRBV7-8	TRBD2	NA	CASSWTSGTLAGELFF	TGTGCCAGCAGCTGGACTAGCGGGACGTTGGCCGGGGAGCTGTTTTTT
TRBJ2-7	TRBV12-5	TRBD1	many	CASETGTGGDEQYF	TGTGCTAGTGAAACCGGGACAGGGGGCGACGAGCAGTACTTC